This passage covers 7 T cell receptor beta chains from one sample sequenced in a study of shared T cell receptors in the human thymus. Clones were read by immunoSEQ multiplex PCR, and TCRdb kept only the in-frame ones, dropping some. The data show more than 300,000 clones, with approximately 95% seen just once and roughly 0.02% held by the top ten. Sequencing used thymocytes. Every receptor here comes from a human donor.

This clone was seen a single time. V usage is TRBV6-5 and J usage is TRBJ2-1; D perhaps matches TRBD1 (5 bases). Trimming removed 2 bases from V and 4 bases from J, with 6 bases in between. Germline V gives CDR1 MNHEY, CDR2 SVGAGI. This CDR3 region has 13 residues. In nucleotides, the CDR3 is TGTGCCAGCAGTTACGACAGATACAATGAGCAGTTCTTC. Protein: CASSYDRYNEQFF.

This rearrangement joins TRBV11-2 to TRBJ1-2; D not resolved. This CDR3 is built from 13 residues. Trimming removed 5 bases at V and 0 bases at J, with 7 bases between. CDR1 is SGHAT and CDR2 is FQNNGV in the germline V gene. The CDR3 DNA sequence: TGTGCCAGCAGCCCACGTCCTAACTATGGCTACACCTTC. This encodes CASSPRPNYGYTF.

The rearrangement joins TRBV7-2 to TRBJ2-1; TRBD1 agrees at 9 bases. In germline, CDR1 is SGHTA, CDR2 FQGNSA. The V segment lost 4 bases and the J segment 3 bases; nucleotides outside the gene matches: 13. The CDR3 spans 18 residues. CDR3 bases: TGTGCCAGCAGCTCCCTCGTATGGGACAGGGCTTTCTACAATGAGCAGTTCTTC. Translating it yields CASSSLVWDRAFYNEQFF.

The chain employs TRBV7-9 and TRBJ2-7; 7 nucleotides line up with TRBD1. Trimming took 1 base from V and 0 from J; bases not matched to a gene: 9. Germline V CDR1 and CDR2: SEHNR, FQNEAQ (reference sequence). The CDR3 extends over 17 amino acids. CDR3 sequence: CASSLETGFGSSYEQYF. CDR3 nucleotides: TGTGCCAGCAGCTTAGAGACAGGGTTTGGCAGCTCCTACGAGCAGTACTTC.

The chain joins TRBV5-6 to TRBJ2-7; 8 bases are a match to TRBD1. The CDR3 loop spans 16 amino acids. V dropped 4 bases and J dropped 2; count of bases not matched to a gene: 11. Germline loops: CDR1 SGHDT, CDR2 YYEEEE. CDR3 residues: CASSLSGQGWAYEQYF. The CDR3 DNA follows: TGTGCCAGCAGCCTTAGTGGACAGGGATGGGCCTACGAGCAGTACTTC.

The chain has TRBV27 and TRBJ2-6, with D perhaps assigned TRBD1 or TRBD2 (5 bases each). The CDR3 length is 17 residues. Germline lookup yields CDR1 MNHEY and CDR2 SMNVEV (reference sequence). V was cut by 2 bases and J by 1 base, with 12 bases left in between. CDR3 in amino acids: CASSLGGPRSGANVLTF. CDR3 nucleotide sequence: TGTGCCAGCAGTTTAGGGGGACCGAGATCTGGGGCCAACGTCCTGACTTTC.

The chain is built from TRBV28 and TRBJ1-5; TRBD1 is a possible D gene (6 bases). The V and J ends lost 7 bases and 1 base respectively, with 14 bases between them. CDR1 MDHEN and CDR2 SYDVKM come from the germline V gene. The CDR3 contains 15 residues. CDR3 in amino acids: CASKRGQVSNQPQHF. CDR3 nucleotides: TGTGCCAGCAAACGGGGGCAAGTGAGCAATCAGCCCCAGCATTTT.